Listed here are 25 T cell receptor beta chains from one sample, sequenced in a study of blood T cells in healthy people across ages. A J-beta primer mix and a sample-barcoded 5' primer were used in a second PCR of about 7 to 12 cycles. TCRdb reprocessed the 5' RACE reads with MiXCR, giving one entry per CDR3 protein. Among about 1.6 million distinct CDR3 sequences listed, around 35% were seen once. The sequencing input was blood. These receptors were obtained from a woman in her twenties or thirties in good health.

J is TRBJ2-5 and V is TRBV29-1; a weak D match, TRBD1 (7 bases). Germline values: CDR1 SQVTM, CDR2 ANQGSEA. This CDR3 has 14 residues. Trimming took 4 bases from V and 4 from J, leaving 16 bases between them. The CDR3 region is CSVVGRQGGETQYF. CDR3 nucleotide sequence: TGCAGCGTTGTAGGGAGACAGGGAGGAGAGACCCAGTACTTC.

This clonotype was recorded at least ten times. In DNA, the CDR3 is TGTGCCAGCAGCCCCAGGGGCGGGGAGCAGTACTTC. This codes for CASSPRGGEQYF. The rearrangement joins TRBV18 to TRBJ2-7; maybe TRBD1 (6 bases). V was trimmed by 8 bases and J by 7 bases, leaving 15 bases between them. Germline values: CDR1 KGHSH, CDR2 LQKENI. This CDR3 has 12 residues.

This chain uses TRBV15 with TRBJ2-7, with a weak D call TRBD1 (6 bases). Trimming left V 0 bases short and J 7 bases short, with 19 bases between. CDR1 is LNHNV and CDR2 is YYDKDF in the germline V gene (reference sequence). This CDR3 spans 16 amino acids. CDR3 sequence (DNA): TGTGCCACCAGCAGAGATGGCAGCCTACAGGGCAATGAGCAGTACTTC. Encoded protein: CATSRDGSLQGNEQYF.

J is TRBJ2-1 and V is TRBV3-1; the match to TRBD2 covers 8 bases. The germline V gene encodes CDR1 LGHDT and CDR2 YNNKEL (reference sequence). With V trimmed by 1 base and J by 2 bases, 4 bases remained unmatched. The CDR3 spans 16 residues. The CDR3 is CASSQAAGGPYNEQFF. The CDR3 region has the DNA TGTGCCAGCAGCCAAGCGGCGGGGGGCCCCTACAATGAGCAGTTCTTC.

The chain joins TRBV7-6 to TRBJ2-1; D call uncertain. Trimming cost V 5 bases and J 10 bases, with 15 bases left between them. The CDR3 extends over 13 amino acids. Germline V gene sequence: CDR1 SGHVS, CDR2 FNYEAQ. CDR3 DNA: TGTGCCAGCAGCCTTAGGCACGGATTGGAGCAGTTCTTC. Amino acids: CASSLRHGLEQFF.

On this clonotype: The germline gene is not matched at one end of the junction; a read error may be the cause. This chain connects TRBV7-2 to TRBJ2-5, with TRBD2 matching over 8 bases. Germline values: CDR1 SGHTA, CDR2 FQGNSA. The CDR3 consists of 18 residues. The chain's CDR3 is CASSHRGAGALRQETRYF. As DNA, the CDR3 is TGTGCCAGCAGCCACCGGGGAGCGGGGGCCCTACGTCAAGAGACCCGGTACTTC.

This clonotype was seen a handful of times. J is TRBJ2-1 and V is TRBV9, with a weak D call TRBD2 (6 bases). The CDR3 loop spans 15 amino acids. CDR1 is SGDLS and CDR2 is YYNGEE in the germline V gene. With 3 bases removed from V and 2 bases from J, the gap between germline ends came to 12 bases. DNA of the CDR3: TGTGCCAGCAGCGGACGGGGGTCCACCTACAATGAGCAGTTCTTC. It codes for CASSGRGSTYNEQFF.

On this clonotype itself: Since a much larger clone is just one base distant, this may be a read error. The chain links TRBV12-3 or TRBV12-4 to TRBJ2-2, with unresolved D. The V and J ends lost 3 bases and 5 bases respectively, with 4 bases between them. The CDR3 extends over 12 amino acids. CDR3 sequence: CASSFETGELFF. The CDR3 nucleotides are TGTGCCAGCAGTTTCGAAACCGGGGAGCTGTTTTTT.

The table lists this clonotype with a few counts. The chain carries TRBV7-9 and TRBJ2-7; 10 positions agree with TRBD1. The germline CDR1 and CDR2 sequences are SEHNR and FQNEAQ (reference sequence). This CDR3 has 14 residues. Trimming removed 5 bases from V and 6 bases from J; junction bases left unmatched: 7. The CDR3 nucleotides are TGTGCCAGCAGCCAATCGGGACAGGGGAGCGAGCAGTACTTC. Residues: CASSQSGQGSEQYF.

This clonotype turned up a few times. This chain links TRBV6-6 with TRBJ1-6; D may be TRBD1 (6 bases). This CDR3 is 13 amino acids long. The ends were cut back, 8 bases at V and 10 bases at J, with 15 bases in the middle. Germline V lookup: CDR1 MNHNY, CDR2 SVGAGI (reference sequence). Here the CDR3 reads CASSRGGQSPLHF. The DNA of the CDR3 is TGTGCCAGCTCCCGGGGGGGGCAGTCACCCCTCCACTTT.

The chain combines TRBV7-3 with TRBJ2-5; D might be TRBD2 (7 bases). The germline gives CDR1 SGHTA, CDR2 FQGTGA. The V end was cut by 5 bases, the J end by 7 bases, with 26 bases between. The CDR3 has 17 amino acids. The CDR3 bases are TGTGCCAGCAGCCTAAGGGGGAGGCTAGCGGTGTTAGGGACCCAGTACTTC. Amino acids: CASSLRGRLAVLGTQYF. The full variable domain, completed using reference TRBV7-3 and TRBJ2-5, is GAGVSQTPSNKVTEKGKYVELRCDPISGHTALYWYRQSLGQGPEFLIYFQGTGAADDSGLPNDRFFAVRPEGSVSTLKIQRTERGDSAVYLCASSLRGRLAVLGTQYFGPGTRLLVL.

This clonotype was counted at least ten times. One end of the junction fails to match germline, which may point to a read error. The genes are TRBV5-1 and TRBJ2-7, with 10 positions matching TRBD1. The CDR3 is made up of 13 amino acids. Germline-derived CDR1 and CDR2 are SGHRS and YFSETQ. The CDR3 sequence is CASSLGQGVEQYF. CDR3 DNA sequence: TGTGCCAGCAGTTTAGGACAGGGGGTTGAGCAGTACTTC.

V usage is TRBV4-2 and J usage is TRBJ2-1; the D gene is possibly TRBD1 (6 bases). The CDR3 consists of 16 residues. Germline V gives CDR1 LGHNA, CDR2 YNFKEQ. V was shortened by 1 base and J by 2 bases, with 12 bases between the two germline ends. CDR3 region: CASSQGAAGAYNEQFF. The CDR3 nucleotides read TGTGCCAGCAGCCAAGGGGCCGCAGGGGCCTACAATGAGCAGTTCTTC.

This clonotype was seen a handful of times. The gene calls are TRBV20-1 and TRBJ2-7; D may be TRBD2 (5 bases). V gave up 3 bases and J gave up 9 bases, with 18 bases separating them. The germline gives CDR1 DFQATT, CDR2 SNEGSKA (reference sequence). This CDR3 comprises 13 residues. DNA for the CDR3: TGCAGTGCTAGGGAGGCCCGAGCCCCGCGGCAGTACTTC. Translation gives CSAREARAPRQYF.

The chain carries TRBV4-1 and TRBJ2-5; 12 bases map to TRBD1. The J call may be mistaken, given a closer DNA end match to TRBJ2-7. The CDR3 is 15 amino acids. Germline V gene lookup returns CDR1 MGHRA and CDR2 YSYEKL. CDR3 nucleotide sequence: TGCGCCAGCAGCCAACCCGGGACAGGGGGCTTCGAGCAGTACTTC. Its translation is CASSQPGTGGFEQYF.

This rearrangement joins TRBV28 to TRBJ2-1; 8 bases line up with TRBD2. This CDR3 is built from 14 residues. Germline CDR1 MDHEN, CDR2 SYDVKM. Losses at the gene ends were 2 bases for V and 8 bases for J; bases not matched to a gene: 5. The CDR3 region has the DNA TGTGCCAGCAGTTTAGTCGGGAGGGCCGATGAGCAGTTCTTC. Its translation is CASSLVGRADEQFF.

This sequence joins TRBV12-3 or TRBV12-4 and TRBJ1-2; 10 bases align to TRBD1. V shed 2 bases and J 7 bases; nucleotides not matched to a gene: 1. CDR3 length equals 13 residues. CDR3 coding DNA: TGTGCCAGCAGTTTATGGACAGGGGGTGGCTACACCTTC. Its protein product is CASSLWTGGGYTF.

Only a few counts were recorded for this clonotype. The J gene is TRBJ2-1, the V gene TRBV3-1; TRBD2 matches at 12 bases. CDR3 size: 17 residues. With V trimmed by 5 bases and J by 4 bases, 9 bases remained unmatched. CDR1 is LGHDT, CDR2 YNNKEL, per germline (reference sequence). DNA for the CDR3: TGTGCCAGCAGCTCTTTCGCCGGGACTAGCGGGTACAATGAGCAGTTCTTC. Its translation: CASSSFAGTSGYNEQFF.

V and J are TRBV21-1 and TRBJ2-5; the DNA was not compared with TRBD2, the D call given in the table. TRBV21-1 is a recognized pseudogene. The CDR3 loop spans 17 amino acids. CDR3 nucleotide sequence: TGTGCCAGCAGCAAAGGACTAGCGGGCTGCCGCCAAGAGACCCAGTACTTC. Encoded protein: CASSKGLAGCRQETQYF.

This clonotype was observed a handful of times. The chain is built from TRBV4-1 and TRBJ2-1, with unresolved D. CDR1 MGHRA and CDR2 YSYEKL come from the germline V gene. The CDR3 totals 17 residues. The V and J ends lost 0 bases and 0 bases respectively, with 12 bases between them. The chain's CDR3 is CASSQESERSSYNEQFF. The CDR3 nucleotides read TGCGCCAGCAGCCAAGAAAGCGAACGGAGCTCCTACAATGAGCAGTTCTTC.

This clonotype was recorded at least ten times. The chain has TRBV6-1 and TRBJ2-3, with no clear D. The CDR3 sequence is 12 residues long. CDR1 and CDR2 (germline): MNHNS, SASEGT. The V end lost 8 bases, the J end lost 2 bases, and 8 bases lay between the germline ends. The CDR3 sequence is CASAGPTDTQYF. In DNA, the CDR3 is TGTGCCAGCGCTGGCCCCACAGATACGCAGTATTTT.

The J gene is TRBJ2-3, the V gene TRBV20-1; 9 nucleotides align to TRBD2. Trimming at V came to 0 bases and at J to 3 bases, leaving 7 bases not matched to a gene. Germline loops: CDR1 DFQATT, CDR2 SNEGSKA (reference sequence). This CDR3 is 16 amino acids long. CDR3 residues: CSARDPAGGGTDTQYF. Written as DNA, the CDR3 is TGCAGTGCTAGAGATCCTGCGGGAGGGGGTACAGATACGCAGTATTTT.

For this clonotype: Germline and junction disagree at one end, which may indicate a read error. The rearrangement joins TRBV6-5 to TRBJ2-1; TRBD1 matches at 7 bases. Per the germline V gene, CDR1 is MNHEY and CDR2 is SVGAGI. This CDR3 is built from 14 residues. CDR3 sequence: CTSSRGQSHNEQFF. The CDR3 DNA is TGTACCAGCAGTAGGGGACAGTCCCACAATGAGCAGTTCTTC.

This clonotype showed up just once. This chain connects TRBV27 to TRBJ2-1; a possible D gene is TRBD2 (6 bases). The CDR3 contains 16 residues. Germline V gene lookup returns CDR1 MNHEY and CDR2 SMNVEV (reference sequence). V was cut by 5 bases and J by 4 bases, with 18 bases left in between. The CDR3 region has the DNA TGTGCCAGCAGTGGATCGGGACTCCGGGTATACAATGAGCAGTTCTTC. The encoded protein is CASSGSGLRVYNEQFF.

This clonotype was observed a handful of times. The V call is TRBV6-1, the J call TRBJ2-7; 9 bases match TRBD2. V shed 6 bases and J 0 bases; nucleotides not matched to a gene: 6. The germline CDR1 and CDR2 sequences are MNHNS and SASEGT. The length of the CDR3 is 15 residues. CDR3 residues: CASSFSGGSSYEQYF. CDR3 nucleotides: TGTGCCAGCAGCTTTAGCGGGGGAAGCTCCTACGAGCAGTACTTC.